This TCR beta chain came from a study of blood T cell repertoires in COVID-19. Study-level background: COVID-19 samples from acute and convalescent phases originated in the United States, Italy and Spain.

The table came from immunoSEQ multiplex PCR; TCRdb's copy has only in-frame clones and leaves some out. This sample has about 400,000 clones, with around 90% found just once. The germline gives CDR1 SGHRS, CDR2 YFSETQ. Trimming at V came to 4 bases and at J to 4 bases, leaving 7 bases not matched to a gene. CDR3 length equals 15 residues. In regard to this clone: The sample has other DNA sequences that encode this CDR3 too.

The TCR comes from a woman in her forties with acute COVID-19. The sequenced sample consisted of PBMCs or T cells enriched from blood (not recorded which). The chain uses TRBV5-1 and TRBJ2-5; 10 positions match TRBD2. The CDR3 sequence: CASSLSGGAGETQYF. The CDR3 DNA follows: TGCGCCAGCAGCCTAAGCGGGGGGGCTGGAGAGACCCAGTACTTC.